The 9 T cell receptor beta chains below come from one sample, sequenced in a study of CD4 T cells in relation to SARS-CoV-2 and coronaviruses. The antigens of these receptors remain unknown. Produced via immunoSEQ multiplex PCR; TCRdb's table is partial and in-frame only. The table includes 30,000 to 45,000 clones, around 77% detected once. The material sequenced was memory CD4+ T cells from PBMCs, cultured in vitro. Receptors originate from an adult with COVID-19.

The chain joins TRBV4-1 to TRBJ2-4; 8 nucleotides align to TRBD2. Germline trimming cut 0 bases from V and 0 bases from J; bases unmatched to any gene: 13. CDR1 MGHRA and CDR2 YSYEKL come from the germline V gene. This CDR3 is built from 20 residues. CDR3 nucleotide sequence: TGCGCCAGCAGCCAAGATGAAGAAATAGCGGGAAGGTCAGCCAAAAACATTCAGTACTTC. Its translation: CASSQDEEIAGRSAKNIQYF.

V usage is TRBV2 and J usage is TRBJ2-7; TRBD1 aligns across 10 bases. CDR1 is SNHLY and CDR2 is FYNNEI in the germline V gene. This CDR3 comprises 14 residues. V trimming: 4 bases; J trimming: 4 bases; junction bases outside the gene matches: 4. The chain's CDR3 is CASSGQGARYEQYF. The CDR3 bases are TGTGCCAGCAGTGGACAGGGGGCGCGGTACGAGCAGTACTTC.

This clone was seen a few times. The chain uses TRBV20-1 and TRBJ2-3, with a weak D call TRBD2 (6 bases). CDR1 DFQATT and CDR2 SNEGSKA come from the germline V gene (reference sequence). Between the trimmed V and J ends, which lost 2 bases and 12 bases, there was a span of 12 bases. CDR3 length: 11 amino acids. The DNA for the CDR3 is TGCAGTGCTAGATTTAGCGGACCCCAGTATTTT. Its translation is CSARFSGPQYF.

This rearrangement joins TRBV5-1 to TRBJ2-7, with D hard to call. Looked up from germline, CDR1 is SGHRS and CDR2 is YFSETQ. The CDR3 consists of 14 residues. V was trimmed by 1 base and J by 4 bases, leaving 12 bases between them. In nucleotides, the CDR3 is TGCGCCAGCAGCTTGTCCAGTTTTGATTACGAGCAGTACTTC. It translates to CASSLSSFDYEQYF.

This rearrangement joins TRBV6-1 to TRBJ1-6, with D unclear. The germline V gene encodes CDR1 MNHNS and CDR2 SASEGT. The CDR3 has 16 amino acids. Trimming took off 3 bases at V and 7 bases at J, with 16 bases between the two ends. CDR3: CASSEPGNIYNSPLHF. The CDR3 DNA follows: TGTGCCAGCAGTGAGCCCGGGAACATCTACAATTCACCCCTCCACTTT.

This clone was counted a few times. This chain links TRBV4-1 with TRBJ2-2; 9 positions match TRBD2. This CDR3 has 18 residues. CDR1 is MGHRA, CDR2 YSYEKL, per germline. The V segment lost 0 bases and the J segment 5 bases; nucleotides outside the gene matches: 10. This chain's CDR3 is CASSQDDSGRKWTGELFF. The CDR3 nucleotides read TGCGCCAGCAGCCAAGACGATAGCGGGAGAAAGTGGACCGGGGAGCTGTTTTTT.

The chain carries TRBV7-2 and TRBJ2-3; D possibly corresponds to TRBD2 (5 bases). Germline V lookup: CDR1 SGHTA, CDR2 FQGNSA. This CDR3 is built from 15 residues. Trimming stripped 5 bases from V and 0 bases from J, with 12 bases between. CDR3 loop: CASSDRRGSTDTQYF. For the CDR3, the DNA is TGTGCCAGCAGCGATCGACGGGGAAGCACAGATACGCAGTATTTT.

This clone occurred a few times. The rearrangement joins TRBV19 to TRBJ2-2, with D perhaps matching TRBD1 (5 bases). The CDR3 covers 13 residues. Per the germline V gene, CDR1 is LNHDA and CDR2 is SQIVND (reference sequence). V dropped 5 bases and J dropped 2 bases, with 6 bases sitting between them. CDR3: CASSDSNTGELFF. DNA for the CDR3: TGTGCCAGTAGTGACAGCAACACCGGGGAGCTGTTTTTT.

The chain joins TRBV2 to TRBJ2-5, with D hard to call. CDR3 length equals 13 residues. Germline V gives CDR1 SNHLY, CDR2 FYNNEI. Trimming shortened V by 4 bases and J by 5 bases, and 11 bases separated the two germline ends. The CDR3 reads CASSASGGETQYF. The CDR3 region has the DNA TGTGCCAGCAGTGCCTCAGGTGGGGAGACCCAGTACTTC.